These T cell receptor beta chains were read from a single sample in a study of blood T cell repertoires in COVID-19. Clones were read by immunoSEQ multiplex PCR, and TCRdb kept only the in-frame ones, dropping some. The table records roughly 50,000 clones, approximately 90% of them present only once. The sequencing sample was made of peripheral blood. These receptors came from a man of 80 years or more with acute or convalescent COVID-19. CDR3s include the opening cysteine and the closing phenylalanine or tryptophan. D genes are given only for firm matches. Some rows mark clone size as missing; the rest say once, few, many or name a class of expanded clone.

cdr3_aa: CASNNGRGGTDTQYF
cdr3_nt: TGCGCCAGCAATAACGGGAGGGGAGGAACAGATACGCAGTATTTT
v_call: TRBV5-1
clone_size: NA
d_call: TRBD2
j_call: TRBJ2-3

cdr3_aa: CSAGRGLGQPQHF
cdr3_nt: TGCAGCGCCGGGAGAGGGTTGGGTCAGCCCCAGCATTTT
v_call: TRBV29-1
clone_size: NA
d_call: NA
j_call: TRBJ1-5

cdr3_aa: CASSPAGNEQYF
cdr3_nt: TGTGCCAGCAGCCCCGCAGGGAACGAGCAGTACTTC
v_call: TRBV11-2
clone_size: NA
d_call: NA
j_call: TRBJ2-7

cdr3_aa: CASSPGLNYGYTF
cdr3_nt: TGTGCCAGCTCACCAGGGCTCAACTATGGCTACACCTTC
v_call: TRBV18
clone_size: NA
d_call: NA
j_call: TRBJ1-2

cdr3_aa: CASSLGPGAYNSPLHF
cdr3_nt: TGTGCCAGCAGCTTGGGACCGGGAGCCTATAATTCACCCCTCCACTTT
v_call: TRBV7-6
clone_size: NA
d_call: NA
j_call: TRBJ1-6

cdr3_aa: CASTLRPGTIYF
cdr3_nt: TGTGCCAGCACCCTCAGGCCGGGGACCATATATTTT
v_call: TRBV6-5
clone_size: NA
d_call: NA
j_call: TRBJ1-3

cdr3_aa: CASSVATRDTQYF
cdr3_nt: TGTGCCAGCAGCGTAGCTACGAGGGATACGCAGTATTTT
v_call: TRBV9
clone_size: NA
d_call: NA
j_call: TRBJ2-3

cdr3_aa: CASSQDEGARGYTF
cdr3_nt: TGTGCCAGCAGCCAAGATGAGGGGGCGCGGGGCTACACCTTC
v_call: TRBV3-1/TRBV3-2
clone_size: NA
d_call: TRBD1
j_call: TRBJ1-2

cdr3_aa: CASSATGVRELFF
cdr3_nt: TGTGCCAGCAGCGCGACAGGGGTCCGGGAGCTGTTTTTT
v_call: TRBV6-5
clone_size: once
d_call: TRBD1
j_call: TRBJ2-2

cdr3_aa: CSVAPGGDETQYF
cdr3_nt: TGCAGCGTCGCTCCGGGGGGCGATGAGACCCAGTACTTC
v_call: TRBV29-1
clone_size: NA
d_call: NA
j_call: TRBJ2-5

cdr3_aa: CASSQGLAGGEQFF
cdr3_nt: TGTGCCAGCAGCCAGGGACTAGCGGGGGGTGAGCAGTTCTTC
v_call: TRBV7-3
clone_size: NA
d_call: TRBD2
j_call: TRBJ2-1

cdr3_aa: CSVEGPRGGVGVNNEQFF
cdr3_nt: TGCAGCGTTGAAGGGCCCCGGGGGGGTGTGGGGGTTAACAATGAGCAGTTCTTC
v_call: TRBV29-1
clone_size: NA
d_call: TRBD2
j_call: TRBJ2-1

cdr3_aa: CASSLAGTGVRETQYF
cdr3_nt: TGTGCCAGCAGCTTGGCCGGGACAGGGGTGAGGGAGACCCAGTACTTC
v_call: TRBV5-4
clone_size: NA
d_call: TRBD1
j_call: TRBJ2-5

cdr3_aa: CAISGGDRGRGEQFF
cdr3_nt: TGTGCCATCAGTGGAGGGGACAGGGGGCGAGGTGAGCAGTTCTTC
v_call: TRBV10-3
clone_size: NA
d_call: TRBD1
j_call: TRBJ2-1

cdr3_aa: CASSLRSGDTEAFF
cdr3_nt: TGTGCCAGCAGCTTGAGGTCGGGGGACACTGAAGCTTTCTTT
v_call: TRBV7-9
clone_size: NA
d_call: NA
j_call: TRBJ1-1

cdr3_aa: CASSWTGGSSQPQHF
cdr3_nt: TGCGCCAGCAGCTGGACAGGGGGATCCAGTCAGCCCCAGCATTTT
v_call: TRBV5-1
clone_size: NA
d_call: TRBD1
j_call: TRBJ1-5

cdr3_aa: CASSLYLNGTGGESNQPQHF
cdr3_nt: TGTGCCAGCAGTTTATACCTTAATGGGACAGGGGGCGAGAGCAATCAGCCCCAGCATTTT
v_call: TRBV28
clone_size: NA
d_call: TRBD1
j_call: TRBJ1-5

cdr3_aa: CASSLGPSGYNSPLHF
cdr3_nt: TGCGCCAGCAGCTTGGGCCCGAGCGGCTATAATTCACCCCTCCACTTT
v_call: TRBV5-1
clone_size: NA
d_call: NA
j_call: TRBJ1-6

cdr3_aa: CASSPRGGAGGEQYF
cdr3_nt: TGCGCCAGCAGCCCGAGGGGCGGGGCAGGGGGCGAGCAGTACTTC
v_call: TRBV5-1
clone_size: NA
d_call: NA
j_call: TRBJ2-7

cdr3_aa: CASSLSRWQSTQYF
cdr3_nt: TGTGCCAGCAGCCTCTCTAGGTGGCAATCTACGCAGTATTTT
v_call: TRBV11-2
clone_size: NA
d_call: NA
j_call: TRBJ2-3

cdr3_aa: CASSETRDNQPQHF
cdr3_nt: TGTGCCAGCAGTGAAACGAGGGATAATCAGCCCCAGCATTTT
v_call: TRBV2
clone_size: NA
d_call: NA
j_call: TRBJ1-5

cdr3_aa: CASSFTTNTEAFF
cdr3_nt: TGTGCCAGCAGCTTCACAACGAACACTGAAGCTTTCTTT
v_call: TRBV11-2
clone_size: NA
d_call: NA
j_call: TRBJ1-1

cdr3_aa: CASSRGQGAGSPLHF
cdr3_nt: TGCGCCAGCAGCCGCGGACAGGGGGCTGGATCACCCCTCCACTTT
v_call: TRBV4-1
clone_size: NA
d_call: TRBD1
j_call: TRBJ1-6

cdr3_aa: CATSRGQGLKPNYGYTF
cdr3_nt: TGTGCCACCAGCAGAGGACAGGGGCTAAAACCTAACTATGGCTACACCTTC
v_call: TRBV15
clone_size: NA
d_call: TRBD1
j_call: TRBJ1-2